This T cell receptor beta chain was captured by sequencing in a study of OX40 agonist ivuxolimab in advanced cancers. Study overall: Partial responses were achieved by three patients: one hepatocellular carcinoma, two cutaneous melanoma.

The repertoire was sequenced with immunoSEQ multiplex PCR; TCRdb's copy has only in-frame clones and lacks some. The table shows about 78,000 clones, with roughly nine tenths occurring only once. Trimming cost V 5 bases and J 5 bases; bases outside gene matches: 8. Per germline, CDR1 LNHNV and CDR2 YYDKDF (reference sequence). The CDR3 totals 14 residues. This sequence originates from an adult with an advanced solid tumor such as melanoma, head and neck, liver or kidney cancer. Specimen: CD4+ or CD8+ T cells sorted from blood, collected in a trial of the OX40 agonist ivuxolimab. V and J are TRBV15 and TRBJ1-1; 7 nucleotides agree with TRBD1. CDR3 sequence: CATSRRTGETEAFF. CDR3 coding DNA: TGTGCCACCAGCCGGAGGACAGGAGAAACTGAAGCTTTCTTT.